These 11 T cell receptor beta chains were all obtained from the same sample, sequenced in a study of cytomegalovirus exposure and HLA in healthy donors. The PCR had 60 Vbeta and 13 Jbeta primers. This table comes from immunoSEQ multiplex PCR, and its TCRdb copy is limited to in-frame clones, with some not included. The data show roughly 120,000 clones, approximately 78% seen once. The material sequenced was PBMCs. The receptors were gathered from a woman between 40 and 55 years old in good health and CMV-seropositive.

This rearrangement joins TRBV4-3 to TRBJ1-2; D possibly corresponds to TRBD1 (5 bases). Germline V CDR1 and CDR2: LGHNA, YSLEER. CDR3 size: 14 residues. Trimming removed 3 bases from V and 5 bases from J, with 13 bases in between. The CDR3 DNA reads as TGCGCCAGCAGCCATGCTGGTCAGGGTTATGGCTACACCTTC. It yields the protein CASSHAGQGYGYTF.

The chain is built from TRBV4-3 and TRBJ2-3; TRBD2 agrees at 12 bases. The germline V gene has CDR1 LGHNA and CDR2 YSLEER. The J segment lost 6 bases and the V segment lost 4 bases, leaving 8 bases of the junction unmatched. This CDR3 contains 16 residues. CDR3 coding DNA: TGCGCCAGCAGCCCCGGGGCTAGCGGGGGGGCCGATACGCAGTATTTT. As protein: CASSPGASGGADTQYF.

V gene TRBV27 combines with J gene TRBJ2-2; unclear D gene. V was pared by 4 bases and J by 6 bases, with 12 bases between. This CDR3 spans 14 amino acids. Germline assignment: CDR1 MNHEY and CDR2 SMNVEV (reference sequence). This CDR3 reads CASSWSVRAGELFF. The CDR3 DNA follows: TGTGCCAGCAGTTGGTCAGTTCGGGCCGGGGAGCTGTTTTTT.

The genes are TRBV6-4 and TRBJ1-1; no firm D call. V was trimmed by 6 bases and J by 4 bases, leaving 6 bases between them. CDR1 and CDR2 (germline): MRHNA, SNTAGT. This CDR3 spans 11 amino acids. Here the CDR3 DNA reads TGTGCCAGCAGCGCGGGCACTGAAGCTTTCTTT. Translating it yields CASSAGTEAFF.

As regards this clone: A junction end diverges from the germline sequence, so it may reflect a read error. CDR3 coding DNA: TGTGCCAGCAGCCTAGCTAGCGGGGACGAGCAGTACTTC. Translating gives CASSLASGDEQYF. V is TRBV7-8 and J is TRBJ2-7; 9 nucleotides line up with TRBD2. Germline CDR1 and CDR2: SGHVS and FQNEAQ. The CDR3 totals 13 residues.

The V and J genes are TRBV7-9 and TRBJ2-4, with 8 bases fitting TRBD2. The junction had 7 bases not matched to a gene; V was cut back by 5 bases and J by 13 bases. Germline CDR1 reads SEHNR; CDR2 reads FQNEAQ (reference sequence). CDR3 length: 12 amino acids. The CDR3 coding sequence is TGTGCCAGCAGCCCGGTCGGGGGGGCACAGTACTTC. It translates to CASSPVGGAQYF.

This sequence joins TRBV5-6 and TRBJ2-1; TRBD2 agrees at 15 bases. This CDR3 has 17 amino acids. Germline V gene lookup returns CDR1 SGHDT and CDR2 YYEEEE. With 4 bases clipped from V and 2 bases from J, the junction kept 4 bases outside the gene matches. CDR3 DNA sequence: TGTGCCAGCAGCACCGGGACTAGCGGGGGGACCTACAATGAGCAGTTCTTC. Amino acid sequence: CASSTGTSGGTYNEQFF.

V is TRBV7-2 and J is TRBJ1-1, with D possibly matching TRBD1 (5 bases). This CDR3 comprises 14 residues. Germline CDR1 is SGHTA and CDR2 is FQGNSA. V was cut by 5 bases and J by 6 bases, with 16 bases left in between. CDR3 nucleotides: TGTGCCAGCAGCCTTCAGGGATTCGGCGCTGAAGCTTTCTTT. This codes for CASSLQGFGAEAFF.

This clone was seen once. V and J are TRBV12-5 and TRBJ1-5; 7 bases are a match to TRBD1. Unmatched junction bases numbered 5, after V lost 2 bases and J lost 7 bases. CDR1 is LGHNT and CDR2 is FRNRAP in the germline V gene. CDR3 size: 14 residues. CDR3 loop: CASGLYRGGQPQHF. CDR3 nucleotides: TGTGCTAGTGGTTTGTACAGGGGTGGCCAGCCCCAGCATTTT.

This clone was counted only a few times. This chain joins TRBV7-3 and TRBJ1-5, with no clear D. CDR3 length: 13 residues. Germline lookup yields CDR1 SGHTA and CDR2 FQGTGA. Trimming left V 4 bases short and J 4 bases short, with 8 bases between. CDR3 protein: CASSSKENQPQHF. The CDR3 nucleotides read TGTGCCAGCAGCTCAAAGGAGAATCAGCCCCAGCATTTT.

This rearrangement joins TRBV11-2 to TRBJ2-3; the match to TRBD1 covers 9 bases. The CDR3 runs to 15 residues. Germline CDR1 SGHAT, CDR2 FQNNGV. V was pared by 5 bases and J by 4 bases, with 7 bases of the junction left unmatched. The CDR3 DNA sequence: TGTGCCAGCAGCCGGGACAGGGTGGATGCAGATACGCAGTATTTT. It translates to CASSRDRVDADTQYF.